The 12 T cell receptor beta chains listed next were all sequenced from one sample in a study of T-cell memory formation after mild COVID-19. Each CDR3 protein is one row after TCRdb ran MiXCR on the 5' RACE reads. Among about 190,000 distinct CDR3 sequences listed, roughly a tenth were seen once. Material for sequencing was PBMCs or a T cell subset sorted from them (not recorded which). These receptors originate from a man between 18 and 29 years old who had mild COVID-19 (a few samples of this study predate the infection). Cell type and time point are not known.

Regarding this clonotype: Relative to the germline gene, one junction end is altered; a read error may explain this. The chain couples TRBV29-1 to TRBJ1-2; 8 bases line up with TRBD1. Per the germline V gene, CDR1 is SQVTM and CDR2 is ANQGSEA. CDR3 length: 11 amino acids. CDR3 in amino acids: CSVEDHGDRIF. The CDR3 region has the DNA TGCAGCGTTGAAGATCACGGGGACAGGATCTTC.

Of note for this clonotype: One end of the junction varies from germline; a read error may be responsible. The CDR3 DNA reads TGTGCCACCAGCCGAGACAGGGTGCGACGTGGGGAGCTGTTTTTT. Its protein is CATSRDRVRRGELFF. The J gene is TRBJ2-2, the V gene TRBV15; 7 positions match TRBD1. The germline CDR1 and CDR2 sequences are LNHNV and YYDKDF (reference sequence). The CDR3 totals 15 residues.

The CDR3 DNA follows: TGTGCCAGCAGTTACTCCCCAAATGAGCAGTTCTTC. The encoded protein is CASSYSPNEQFF. The chain combines TRBV6-5 with TRBJ2-1; D call uncertain. CDR3 length equals 12 residues. Trimming removed 0 bases from V and 7 bases from J, with 4 bases in between. Germline V gene sequence: CDR1 MNHEY, CDR2 SVGAGI.

This chain uses TRBV18 with TRBJ1-2, with D possibly matching TRBD1 (6 bases). Looked up from germline, CDR1 is KGHSH and CDR2 is LQKENI. V lost 3 bases, J lost 4 bases, and 15 bases lay in between. The CDR3 contains 15 residues. The CDR3 coding sequence is TGTGCCAGCTCACCCGAATCCACAGGGAGCTATGGCTACACCTTC. Translated, it gives CASSPESTGSYGYTF.

This clonotype was observed a few times. The genes are TRBV5-6 and TRBJ1-1; D not certain. The CDR3 runs 14 residues. CDR1 SGHDT and CDR2 YYEEEE come from the germline V gene. The V gene lost 0 bases and the J gene lost 5 bases, with 11 bases spanning the gap. The CDR3 region is CASSLVPGRTEAFF. CDR3 DNA: TGTGCCAGCAGCTTGGTCCCCGGGAGGACTGAAGCTTTCTTT.

This clonotype has more than one count but fewer than ten. The V call is TRBV2, the J call TRBJ1-1; D remains unclear. Germline V lookup: CDR1 SNHLY, CDR2 FYNNEI. The CDR3 totals 15 residues. Trimming took off 1 base at V and 0 bases at J, with 9 bases between the two ends. The CDR3: CASSEDVGMNTEAFF. CDR3 DNA: TGTGCCAGCAGTGAAGATGTGGGCATGAACACTGAAGCTTTCTTT. Filled out from reference TRBV2 and TRBJ1-1, the complete variable domain reads EPEVTQTPSHQVTQMGQEVILRCVPISNHLYFYWYRQILGQKVEFLVSFYNNEISEKSEIFDDQFSVERPDGSNFTLKIRSTKLEDSAMYFCASSEDVGMNTEAFFGQGTRLTVV.

This clonotype occurred a few times. V is TRBV7-6 and J is TRBJ2-3; the D is unclear. Trimming removed 3 bases at V and 4 bases at J, with 5 bases between. There are 12 residues in the CDR3. Germline loops: CDR1 SGHVS, CDR2 FNYEAQ. This chain's CDR3 is CASSFMADTQYF. The CDR3 coding sequence is TGTGCCAGCAGCTTTATGGCAGATACGCAGTATTTT.

The chain is built from TRBV5-1 and TRBJ1-2; D may be TRBD1 (5 bases). Trimming took 1 base from V and 6 from J, leaving 10 bases between them. The CDR3 consists of 13 residues. Germline CDR1 is SGHRS and CDR2 is YFSETQ. CDR3 region: CASSLRDAHGYTF. Here the CDR3 DNA reads TGCGCCAGCAGCTTGCGGGACGCCCATGGCTACACCTTC.

A few counts support this clonotype. The V and J genes are TRBV6-2 or TRBV6-3 and TRBJ2-3; 9 bases match TRBD2. This CDR3 comprises 14 residues. Unmatched junction bases numbered 6, after V lost 6 bases and J lost 5 bases. Germline CDR1 and CDR2: MNHEY and SVGEGT. The CDR3 protein is CASSPSGAGDTQYF. CDR3 coding DNA: TGTGCCAGCAGCCCTAGCGGGGCTGGAGATACGCAGTATTTT.

This clonotype has ten or more counts. The chain recombines TRBV18 with TRBJ2-7; perhaps TRBD1 as D (6 bases). This CDR3 contains 13 residues. Germline V gene sequence: CDR1 KGHSH, CDR2 LQKENI. Trimming pared 4 bases from V and 3 bases from J, leaving 10 bases between. The CDR3 DNA reads TGTGCCAGCTCACAGAGGACAGACTACGAGCAGTACTTC. It translates to CASSQRTDYEQYF. Using reference TRBV18 and TRBJ2-7 for the parts outside the CDR3, the full variable domain is NAGVMQNPRHLVRRRGQEARLRCSPMKGHSHVYWYRQLPEEGLKFMVYLQKENIIDESGMPKERFSAEFPKEGPSILRIQQVVRGDSAAYFCASSQRTDYEQYFGPGTRLTVT.

This clonotype was counted between two and nine times. The CDR3: CASSPTRGTEAFF. CDR3 bases: TGTGCCAGCAGCCCCACCCGGGGCACTGAAGCTTTCTTT. This chain uses TRBV7-2 with TRBJ1-1; D is uncertain. V shed 5 bases and J shed 4 bases, with 11 bases lying between them. From germline, CDR1 is SGHTA and CDR2 FQGNSA. CDR3 length equals 13 residues. Using reference TRBV7-2 and TRBJ1-1 for the parts outside the CDR3, the full variable domain is GAGVSQSPSNKVTEKGKDVELRCDPISGHTALYWYRQSLGQGLEFLIYFQGNSAPDKSGLPSDRFSAERTGGSVSTLTIQRTQQEDSAVYLCASSPTRGTEAFFGQGTRLTVV.

This clonotype was seen ten or more times. V gene TRBV5-1 combines with J gene TRBJ2-3; D remains ambiguous. Germline V gene lookup returns CDR1 SGHRS and CDR2 YFSETQ. V lost 8 bases, J lost 3 bases, and 13 bases lay in between. The CDR3 covers 13 residues. CDR3 loop: CASKPSITDTQYF. The CDR3 nucleotides read TGCGCCAGTAAGCCTTCTATAACAGATACGCAGTATTTT.